Listed below are T cell receptor beta chains from one sample, sequenced in a study of shared clonotypes between healthy human individuals. Here immunoSEQ multiplex PCR was the method, and the copy in TCRdb shows in-frame clones only, minus some. The table lists some 1,900,000 clones, around 96% of them singletons. Sequenced input: naive CD8+ T cells sorted from blood. The receptor set was obtained from a young man in good health. Both conserved end residues are part of each CDR3.

j_call v_call cdr3_aa
TRBJ2-2 TRBV4-1 CASSQGPSGGWTGELFF
TRBJ2-1 TRBV7-2 CASSPRDTYNEQFF
TRBJ1-1 TRBV29-1 CSVEEMNTEAFF
TRBJ1-1 TRBV11-1 CASSHRGGTEAFF
TRBJ2-1 TRBV7-8 CASSLAGATGASPEQFF
TRBJ2-7 TRBV11-2 CASSRPRTPNTYEQYF
TRBJ1-4 TRBV30 CAWNAGVGEKLFF
TRBJ2-3 TRBV7-2 CASSFWAGGLDTQYF
TRBJ2-1 TRBV7-2 CASSYLGVIGPSQFF
TRBJ1-2 TRBV19 CASSWDSEGYGYTF
TRBJ2-1 TRBV6-5 CASIPGVNEQFF
TRBJ2-7 TRBV5-4 CASSGGLAYEQYF
TRBJ2-3 TRBV28 CASSLGLAGRHSDTQYF
TRBJ2-7 TRBV2 CASSVAASDYEQYF
TRBJ2-7 TRBV5-6 CASSLGQSRAYEQYF
TRBJ1-1 TRBV27 CASSPGAANTEAFF
TRBJ2-7 TRBV4-3 CASSIWTGSYEQYF
TRBJ2-2 TRBV19 CASLAYTGELFF
TRBJ2-1 TRBV5-8 CASSISGLTYNEQFF
TRBJ2-7 TRBV27 CASSHNRAYEQYF
TRBJ2-7 TRBV4-3 CASSQVGGSEQYF
TRBJ2-1 TRBV13 CASSSDGGNEQFF
TRBJ2-7 TRBV19 CASSPGTSYEQYF
TRBJ2-7 TRBV7-9 CASSLGLGTEFPYEQYF
TRBJ2-7 TRBV6-5 CASRSDPDYEQYF
TRBJ2-1 TRBV30 CAWSVRGGGYYNEQFF
TRBJ1-5 TRBV6-5 CASRSRGPNQPQHF
TRBJ2-5 TRBV27 CASSLTGSYETQYF
TRBJ2-3 TRBV29-1 CSVEDSPDTQYF
TRBJ2-1 TRBV5-6 CASSPEGVLYNEQFF
TRBJ2-6 TRBV5-8 CASSVADSGANVLTF
TRBJ2-2 TRBV13 CASSLKGTGELFF
TRBJ1-6 TRBV2 CASSVLETGGESLHF
TRBJ2-1 TRBV6-6 CASSSAGVDEQFF
TRBJ2-7 TRBV2 CASSDRAGGPYEQYF
TRBJ2-7 TRBV2 CASSFVFGEQYF